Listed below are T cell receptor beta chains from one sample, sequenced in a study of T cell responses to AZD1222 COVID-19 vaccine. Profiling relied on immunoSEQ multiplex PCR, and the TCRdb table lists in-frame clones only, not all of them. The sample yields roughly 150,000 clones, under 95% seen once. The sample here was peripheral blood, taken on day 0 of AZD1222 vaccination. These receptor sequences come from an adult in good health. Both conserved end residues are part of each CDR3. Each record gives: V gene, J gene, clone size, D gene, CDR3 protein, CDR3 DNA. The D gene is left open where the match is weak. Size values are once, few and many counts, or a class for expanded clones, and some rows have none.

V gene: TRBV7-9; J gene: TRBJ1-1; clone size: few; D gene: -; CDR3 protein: CASSLAGRNTEAFF; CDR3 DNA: TGTGCCAGCAGCTTAGCCGGTCGGAACACTGAAGCTTTCTTT
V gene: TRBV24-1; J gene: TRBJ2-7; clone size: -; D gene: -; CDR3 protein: CATASSLGGSYEQYF; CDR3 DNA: TGTGCCACCGCATCTTCCTTGGGGGGCTCCTACGAGCAGTACTTC
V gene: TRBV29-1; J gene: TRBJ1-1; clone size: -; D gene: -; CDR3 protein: CSAHRTEGTEAFF; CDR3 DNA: TGCAGCGCCCACAGGACAGAGGGCACTGAAGCTTTCTTT
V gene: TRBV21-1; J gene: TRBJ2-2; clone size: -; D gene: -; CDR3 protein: CASSKILGTHGELFF; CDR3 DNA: TGTGCCAGCAGCAAAATTTTGGGGACTCACGGGGAGCTGTTTTTT
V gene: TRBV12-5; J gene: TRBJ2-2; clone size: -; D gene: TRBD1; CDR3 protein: CASAPGTANTGELFF; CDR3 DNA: TGTGCTAGTGCCCCAGGGACAGCGAACACCGGGGAGCTGTTTTTT
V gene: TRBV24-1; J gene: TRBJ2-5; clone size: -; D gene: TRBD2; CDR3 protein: CATSAAGEGSETQYF; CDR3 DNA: TGTGCCACCAGTGCGGCGGGGGAAGGGTCAGAGACCCAGTACTTC
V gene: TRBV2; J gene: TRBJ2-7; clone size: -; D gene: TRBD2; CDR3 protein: CASRLAGGSSYEQYF; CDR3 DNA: TGTGCCAGCCGACTAGCGGGAGGCTCGTCCTACGAGCAGTACTTC
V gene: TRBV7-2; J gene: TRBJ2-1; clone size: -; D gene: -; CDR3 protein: CASSLAVVVLYNEQFF; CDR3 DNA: TGTGCCAGCAGCTTAGCGGTCGTAGTCCTCTACAATGAGCAGTTCTTC
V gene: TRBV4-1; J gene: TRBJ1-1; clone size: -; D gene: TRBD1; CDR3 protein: CASSQDGQGVAFF; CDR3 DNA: TGCGCCAGCAGCCAAGATGGACAGGGGGTCGCTTTCTTT
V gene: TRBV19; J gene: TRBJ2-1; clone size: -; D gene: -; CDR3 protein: CASSMGGPSYNEQFF; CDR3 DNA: TGTGCCAGTAGTATGGGCGGGCCCTCCTACAATGAGCAGTTCTTC
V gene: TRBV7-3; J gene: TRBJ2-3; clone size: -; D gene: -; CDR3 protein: CASETREVTDTQYF; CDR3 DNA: TGTGCCAGCGAGACCAGGGAAGTCACAGATACGCAGTATTTT
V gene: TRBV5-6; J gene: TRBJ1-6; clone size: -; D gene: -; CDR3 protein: CASSSWTESSYNSPLHF; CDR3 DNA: TGTGCCAGCAGCTCCTGGACGGAGAGCTCCTATAATTCACCCCTCCACTTT
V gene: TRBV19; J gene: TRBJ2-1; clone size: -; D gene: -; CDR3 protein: CASRGFYNEQFF; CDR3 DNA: TGTGCCAGCCGCGGGTTCTACAATGAGCAGTTCTTC
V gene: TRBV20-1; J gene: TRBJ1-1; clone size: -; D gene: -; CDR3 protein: CSASKPGGTEAFF; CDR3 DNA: TGCAGTGCTAGTAAGCCAGGAGGCACTGAAGCTTTCTTT
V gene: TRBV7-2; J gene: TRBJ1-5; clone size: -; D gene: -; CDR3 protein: CASSLLDQPQHF; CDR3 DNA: TGTGCCAGCAGCTTACTGGATCAGCCCCAGCATTTT
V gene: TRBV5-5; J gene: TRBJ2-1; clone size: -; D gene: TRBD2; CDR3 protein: CASSLSGRLGEQFF; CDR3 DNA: TGTGCCAGCAGCCTAAGCGGGAGATTGGGTGAGCAGTTCTTC
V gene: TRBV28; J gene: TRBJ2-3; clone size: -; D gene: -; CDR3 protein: CASRRVTDTQYF; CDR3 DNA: TGTGCCAGCCGGAGGGTTACAGATACGCAGTATTTT
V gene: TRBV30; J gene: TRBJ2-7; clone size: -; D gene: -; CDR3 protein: CAWRGPISYEQYF; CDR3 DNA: TGTGCCTGGAGAGGCCCGATCTCATACGAGCAGTACTTC
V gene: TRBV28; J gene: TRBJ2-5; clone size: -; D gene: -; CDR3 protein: CASSPPHSKGETQYF; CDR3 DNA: TGTGCCAGCAGCCCACCCCACTCCAAGGGGGAGACCCAGTACTTC
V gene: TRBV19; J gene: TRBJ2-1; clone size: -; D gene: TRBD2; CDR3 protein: CASSLAGVGYNEQFF; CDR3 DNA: TGTGCCAGTAGTCTTGCGGGAGTAGGCTACAATGAGCAGTTCTTC
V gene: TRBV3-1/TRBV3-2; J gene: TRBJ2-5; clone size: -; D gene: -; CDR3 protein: CASSQDSGTADQKETQYF; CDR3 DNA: TGTGCCAGCAGCCAAGATTCCGGGACCGCCGACCAGAAAGAGACCCAGTACTTC
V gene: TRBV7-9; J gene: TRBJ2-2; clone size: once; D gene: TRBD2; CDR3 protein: CASSSTRTSGRVGGELFF; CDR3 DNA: TGTGCCAGCAGCTCCACCCGCACTAGCGGGAGGGTTGGCGGGGAGCTGTTTTTT
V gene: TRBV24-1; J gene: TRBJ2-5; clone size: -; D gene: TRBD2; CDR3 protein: CATSEGRISGRETQYF; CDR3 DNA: TGTGCCACCAGTGAAGGCCGTATTAGCGGGAGAGAGACCCAGTACTTC